This paragraph covers one TCR beta chain sequence. The data originate from a study of blood T cell repertoires in COVID-19. About the study: The study drew acute and convalescent COVID-19 samples from the United States, Italy and Spain.

Germline V lookup: CDR1 SGHRS, CDR2 YFSETQ. The ends lost 0 bases at V and 2 bases at J; junction bases unmatched: 2. CDR3 length: 16 amino acids. As originally analysed: Reference gene primer amplification in the assay estimated nucleated cell counts. The data were produced by immunoSEQ multiplex PCR, yet TCRdb's version contains in-frame clones alone and is incomplete. V, J and clone size are those of that table, while D and trimming were read from the DNA. This table holds around 130,000 clones, 88% found once. This chain links TRBV5-1 with TRBJ2-3; 11 bases are a match to TRBD1. The receptor was derived from a human donor with COVID-19, enrolled during active disease. The donor label of this sample is uncertain. Sequenced sample: peripheral blood. The chain's CDR3 is CASSLGTGGYTDTQYF. DNA for the CDR3: TGCGCCAGCAGCTTGGGGACAGGGGGCTACACAGATACGCAGTATTTT.